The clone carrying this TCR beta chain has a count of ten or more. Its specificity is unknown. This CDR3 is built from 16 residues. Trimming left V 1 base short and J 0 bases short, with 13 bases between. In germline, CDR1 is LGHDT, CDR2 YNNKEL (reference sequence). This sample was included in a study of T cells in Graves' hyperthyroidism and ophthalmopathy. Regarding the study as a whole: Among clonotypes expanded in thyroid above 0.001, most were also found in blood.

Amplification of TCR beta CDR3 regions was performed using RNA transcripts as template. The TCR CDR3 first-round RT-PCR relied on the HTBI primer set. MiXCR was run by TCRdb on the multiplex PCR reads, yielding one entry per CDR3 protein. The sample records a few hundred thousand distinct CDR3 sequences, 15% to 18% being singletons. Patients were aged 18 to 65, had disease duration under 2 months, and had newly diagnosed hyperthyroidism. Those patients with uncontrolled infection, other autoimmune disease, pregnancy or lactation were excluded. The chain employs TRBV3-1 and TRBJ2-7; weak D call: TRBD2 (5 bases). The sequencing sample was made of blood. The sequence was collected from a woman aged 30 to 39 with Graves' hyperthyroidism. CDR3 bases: TGTGCCAGCAGCCAAGGTTACGGGATGGACTCCTACGAGCAGTACTTC. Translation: CASSQGYGMDSYEQYF.